This T cell receptor (beta chain) was sequenced in a study of glioma-infiltrating T cells after dendritic cell vaccination. Between the trimmed V and J ends, which lost 4 bases and 8 bases, there was a span of 17 bases. The CDR3 consists of 14 residues. Germline V gives CDR1 MDHEN, CDR2 SYDVKM. Specified time point: after dendritic cell vaccination, including at tumor progression/relapse. Assay used: immunoSEQ multiplex PCR; TCRdb lists only in-frame clones, some missing. The table records around 83,000 clones, around 85% of them present only once. The sequencing here drew on blood, taken after dendritic cell vaccination. The V gene is TRBV28, the J gene TRBJ1-2; no reliable D call. The sequence was collected from a human donor with glioblastoma. CDR3 nucleotide sequence: TGTGCCAGCAGTTCCCCTACTGCCACAGAGGGCTACACCTTC. Its translation is CASSSPTATEGYTF.